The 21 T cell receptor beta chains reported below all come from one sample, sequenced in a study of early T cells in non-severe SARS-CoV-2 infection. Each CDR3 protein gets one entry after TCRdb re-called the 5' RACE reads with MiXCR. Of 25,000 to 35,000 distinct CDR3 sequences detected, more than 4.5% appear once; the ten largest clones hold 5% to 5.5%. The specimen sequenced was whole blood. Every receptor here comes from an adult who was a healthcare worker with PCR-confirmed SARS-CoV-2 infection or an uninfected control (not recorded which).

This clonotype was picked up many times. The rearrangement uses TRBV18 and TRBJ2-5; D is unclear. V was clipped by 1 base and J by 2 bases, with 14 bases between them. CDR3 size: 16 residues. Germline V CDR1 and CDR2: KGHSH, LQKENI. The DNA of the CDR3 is TGTGCCAGCTCACCACTCCCCGGAGTAGAACAAGAGACCCAGTACTTC. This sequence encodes CASSPLPGVEQETQYF.

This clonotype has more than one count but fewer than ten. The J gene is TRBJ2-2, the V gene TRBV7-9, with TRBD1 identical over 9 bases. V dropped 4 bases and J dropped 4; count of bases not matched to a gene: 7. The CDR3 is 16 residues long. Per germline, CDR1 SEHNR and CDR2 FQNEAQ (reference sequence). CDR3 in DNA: TGTGCCAGCAGCTGGGGGGACAGGGCCCGCACCGGGGAGCTGTTTTTT. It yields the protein CASSWGDRARTGELFF.

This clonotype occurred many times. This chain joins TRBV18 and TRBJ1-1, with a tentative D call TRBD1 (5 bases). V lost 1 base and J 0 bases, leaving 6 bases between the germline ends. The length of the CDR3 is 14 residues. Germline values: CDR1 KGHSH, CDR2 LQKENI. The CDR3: CASSPRRVNTEAFF. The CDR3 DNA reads TGTGCCAGCTCACCACGCAGGGTGAACACTGAAGCTTTCTTT.

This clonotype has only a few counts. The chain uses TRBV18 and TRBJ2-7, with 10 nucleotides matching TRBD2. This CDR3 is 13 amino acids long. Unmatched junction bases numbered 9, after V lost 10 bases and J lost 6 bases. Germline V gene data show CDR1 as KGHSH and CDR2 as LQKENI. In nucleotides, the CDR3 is TGTGCCACCAAAGGGACTAGCGCGGCCGAGCAGTACGTC. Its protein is CATKGTSAAEQYV.

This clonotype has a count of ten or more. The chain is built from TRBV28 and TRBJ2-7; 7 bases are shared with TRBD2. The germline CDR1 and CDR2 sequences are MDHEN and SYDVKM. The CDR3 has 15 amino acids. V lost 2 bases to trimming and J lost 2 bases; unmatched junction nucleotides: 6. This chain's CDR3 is CASSLGGSEAYEQYF. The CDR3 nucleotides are TGTGCCAGCAGTTTAGGCGGGAGTGAGGCCTACGAGCAGTACTTC.

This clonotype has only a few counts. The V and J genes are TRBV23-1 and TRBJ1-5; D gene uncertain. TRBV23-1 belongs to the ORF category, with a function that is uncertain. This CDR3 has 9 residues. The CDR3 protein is CLCNQPQHF. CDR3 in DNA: TGCCTTTGTAATCAGCCCCAGCATTTT.

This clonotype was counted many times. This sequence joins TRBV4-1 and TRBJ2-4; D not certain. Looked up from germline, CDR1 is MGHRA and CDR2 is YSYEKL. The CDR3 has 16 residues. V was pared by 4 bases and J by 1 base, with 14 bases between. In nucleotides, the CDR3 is TGCGCCAGCAGCCCACTACCGAAAGGGGCCAAAAACATTCAGTACTTC. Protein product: CASSPLPKGAKNIQYF.

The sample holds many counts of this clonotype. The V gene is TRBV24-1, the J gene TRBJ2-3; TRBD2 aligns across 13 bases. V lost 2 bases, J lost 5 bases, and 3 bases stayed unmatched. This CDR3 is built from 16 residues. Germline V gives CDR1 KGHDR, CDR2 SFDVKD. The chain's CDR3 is CATSDWRTSGGDTQYF. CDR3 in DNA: TGTGCCACCAGTGATTGGAGGACTAGCGGGGGAGATACGCAGTATTTT.

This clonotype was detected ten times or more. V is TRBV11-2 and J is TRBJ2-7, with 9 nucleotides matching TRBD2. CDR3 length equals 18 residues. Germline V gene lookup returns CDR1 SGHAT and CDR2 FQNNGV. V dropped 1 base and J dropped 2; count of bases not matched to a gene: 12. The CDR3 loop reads CASSLAIMGTSWTYEQYF. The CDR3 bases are TGTGCCAGCAGCTTAGCCATCATGGGGACTAGCTGGACCTACGAGCAGTACTTC.

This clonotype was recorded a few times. The CDR3 nucleotides read TGTGCCAGCAGCTTACGACCCAGCTCCTACAATGAGCAGTTCTTC. This gives the protein CASSLRPSSYNEQFF. The chain carries TRBV7-9 and TRBJ2-1; D is undetermined. The V and J ends lost 2 bases and 0 bases respectively, with 8 bases between them. This CDR3 spans 15 amino acids. CDR1 and CDR2 (germline): SEHNR, FQNEAQ (reference sequence).

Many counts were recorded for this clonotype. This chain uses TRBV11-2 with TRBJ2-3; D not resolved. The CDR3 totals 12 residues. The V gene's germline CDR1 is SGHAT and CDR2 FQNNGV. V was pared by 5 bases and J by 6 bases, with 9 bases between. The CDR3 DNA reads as TGTGCCAGCAGCACAACGTGGGATACGCAGTATTTT. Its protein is CASSTTWDTQYF.

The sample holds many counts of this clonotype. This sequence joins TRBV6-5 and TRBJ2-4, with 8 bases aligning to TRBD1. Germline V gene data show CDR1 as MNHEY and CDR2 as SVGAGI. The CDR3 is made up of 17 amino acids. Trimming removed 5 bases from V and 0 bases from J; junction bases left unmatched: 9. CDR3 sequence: CASSPGQGQLAKNIQYF. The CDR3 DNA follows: TGTGCCAGCAGTCCTGGACAGGGACAACTAGCCAAAAACATTCAGTACTTC.

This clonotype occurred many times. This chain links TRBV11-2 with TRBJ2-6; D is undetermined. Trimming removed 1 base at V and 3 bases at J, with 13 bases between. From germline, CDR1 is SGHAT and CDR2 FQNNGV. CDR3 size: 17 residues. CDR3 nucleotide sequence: TGTGCCAGCAGCTTAGGAGTCATCCCGCTTGGGGCCAACGTCCTGACTTTC. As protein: CASSLGVIPLGANVLTF.

As DNA, the CDR3 is TGTGCCAGCAGTCCCGAGGCATCCACTGAAGCTTTCTTT. Protein: CASSPEASTEAFF. The chain has TRBV6-4 and TRBJ1-1; D is ambiguous. This CDR3 comprises 13 residues. Germline CDR1 reads MRHNA; CDR2 reads SNTAGT. V was pared by 5 bases and J by 4 bases, with 11 bases between.

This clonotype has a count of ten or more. CDR3 nucleotides: TGTGCCACCAGTGATTTAAGTGTATGGGGTAATGAGCAGTTCTTC. This encodes CATSDLSVWGNEQFF. The J gene is TRBJ2-1, the V gene TRBV24-1; unclear D gene. CDR3 length: 15 amino acids. V lost 1 base, J lost 7 bases, and 13 bases lay in between. The germline CDR1 and CDR2 sequences are KGHDR and SFDVKD.

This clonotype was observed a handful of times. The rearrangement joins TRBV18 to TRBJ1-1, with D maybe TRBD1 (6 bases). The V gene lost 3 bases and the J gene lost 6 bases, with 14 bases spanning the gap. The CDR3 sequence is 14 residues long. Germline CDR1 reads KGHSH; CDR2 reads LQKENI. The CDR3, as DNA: TGTGCCAGCTCACCGATCCGGGACACCTCTGAAGCTTTCTTT. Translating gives CASSPIRDTSEAFF. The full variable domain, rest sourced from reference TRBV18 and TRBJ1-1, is NAGVMQNPRHLVRRRGQEARLRCSPMKGHSHVYWYRQLPEEGLKFMVYLQKENIIDESGMPKERFSAEFPKEGPSILRIQQVVRGDSAAYFCASSPIRDTSEAFFGQGTRLTVV.

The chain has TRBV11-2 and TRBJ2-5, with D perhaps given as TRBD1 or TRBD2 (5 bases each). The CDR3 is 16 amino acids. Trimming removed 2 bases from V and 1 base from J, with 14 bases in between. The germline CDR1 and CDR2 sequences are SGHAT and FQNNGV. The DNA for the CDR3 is TGTGCCAGCAGCTTAAGTTCGAGGGGAACCCAAGAGACCCAGTACTTC. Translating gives CASSLSSRGTQETQYF.

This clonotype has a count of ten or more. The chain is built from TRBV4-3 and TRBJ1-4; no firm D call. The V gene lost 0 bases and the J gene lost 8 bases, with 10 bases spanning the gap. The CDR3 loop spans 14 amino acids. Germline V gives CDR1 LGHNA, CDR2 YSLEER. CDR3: CASSQDRIIEKLFF. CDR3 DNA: TGCGCCAGCAGCCAAGACAGGATTATAGAAAAACTGTTTTTT.

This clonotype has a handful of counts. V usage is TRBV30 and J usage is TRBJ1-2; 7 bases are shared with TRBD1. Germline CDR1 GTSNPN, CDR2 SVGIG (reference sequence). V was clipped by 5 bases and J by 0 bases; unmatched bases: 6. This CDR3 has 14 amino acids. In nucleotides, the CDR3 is TGTGCCTGGGGCCGACAGGGCACTAACTATGGCTACACCTTC. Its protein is CAWGRQGTNYGYTF.

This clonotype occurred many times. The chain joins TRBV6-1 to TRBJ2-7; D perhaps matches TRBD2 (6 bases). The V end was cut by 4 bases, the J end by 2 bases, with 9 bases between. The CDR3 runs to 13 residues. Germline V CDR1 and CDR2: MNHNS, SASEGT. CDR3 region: CASSGLGPYEQYF. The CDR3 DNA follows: TGTGCCAGCAGTGGACTAGGACCCTACGAGCAGTACTTC.

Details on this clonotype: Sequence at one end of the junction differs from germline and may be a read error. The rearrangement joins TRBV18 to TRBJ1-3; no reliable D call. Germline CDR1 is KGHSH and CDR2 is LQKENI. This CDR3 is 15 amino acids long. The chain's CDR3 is CTSSPTTEAGNTIYF. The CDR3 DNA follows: TGTACCAGCTCACCGACCACAGAAGCTGGAAACACCATATATTTT.